The 15 T cell receptor beta chains below were found in one sample sequenced in a study of CD8 T cells in Susac syndrome. Random hexamers were used to reverse transcribe an amount of roughly 0.45 to 1 ug RNA. One entry per CDR3 protein results from TCRdb running MiXCR on the immunoSEQ multiplex PCR reads. Of some 1,200 distinct CDR3 sequences detected, around 64% appear once; the ten largest clones hold under 25%. Memory subsets defined by CD27 and CD45RA staining were used for TEMRA sorting. The sample taken for sequencing was CD8+ TEMRA cells from PBMCs. Subset defined: FACS-sorted terminally differentiated effector memory CD8+ T cells re-expressing CD45RA (CD8+ TEMRA). The origin of the receptors is a human donor with Susac syndrome.

The gene calls are TRBV19 and TRBJ1-6; 7 nucleotides match TRBD1. The germline V gene encodes CDR1 LNHDA and CDR2 SQIVND (reference sequence). CDR3 length: 20 residues. J gave up 0 bases and V 5 bases, and 16 bases lay outside the gene matches. CDR3 in DNA: TGTGCCAGTAGTCACATCAGGGGACAGCTCGTGAGCTCCTATAATTCACCCCTCCACTTT. Amino acid sequence: CASSHIRGQLVSSYNSPLHF.

This clonotype came up once. The junction shows a germline mismatch at one end, possibly a read error. This sequence joins TRBV9 and TRBJ2-2; 7 bases fit TRBD1. The V gene's germline CDR1 is SGDLS and CDR2 YYNGEE. The CDR3 totals 17 residues. CDR3 region: CASSVTRVRGNTVELFF. In DNA, the CDR3 is TGTGCCAGCAGCGTTACTCGGGTCAGGGGGAACACCGTGGAGCTGTTTTTT.

In its sample, this clonotype is large (0.1 to 1%). The rearrangement links TRBV27 to TRBJ1-2, with unresolved D. Trimming left V 5 bases short and J 8 bases short, with 15 bases between. The CDR3 is 13 amino acids. Germline loops: CDR1 MNHEY, CDR2 SMNVEV (reference sequence). Written as DNA, the CDR3 is TGTGCCAGCAGTCCCGGTAGTATCGGGGGCTACACCTTC. The encoded protein is CASSPGSIGGYTF.

The chain recombines TRBV27 with TRBJ2-2; either TRBD1 or TRBD2 may supply D (5 bases each). Trimming stripped 3 bases from V and 17 bases from J, with 22 bases between. The CDR3 is made up of 14 amino acids. CDR1 and CDR2 from the germline V gene are MNHEY and SMNVEV (reference sequence). The CDR3: CASSFLVGTGEPFF. CDR3 DNA: TGTGCCAGCAGTTTTTTGGTTGGGACCGGGGAGCCTTTTTTT.

With regard to this clonotype: The junction shows a germline mismatch at one end, possibly a read error. The V call is TRBV9, the J call TRBJ2-7, with D tentatively TRBD1 (5 bases). Germline CDR1 and CDR2: SGDLS and YYNGEE. The CDR3 loop spans 15 amino acids. The CDR3 sequence: CASSVGQGSSHEQYF. The CDR3 nucleotides read TGTGCCAGCAGCGTAGGCCAGGGAAGCTCCCACGAGCAGTACTTC.

The chain links TRBV25-1 to TRBJ1-5; D possibly corresponds to TRBD1 (5 bases). V dropped 6 bases and J dropped 7 bases, with 16 bases sitting between them. The germline V gene has CDR1 MGHDK and CDR2 SYGVNS. This CDR3 comprises 14 residues. In DNA, the CDR3 is TGTGCCAGCAGCGAACCCGGGGCGGGACAGCCCCAGCATTTT. This encodes CASSEPGAGQPQHF. Looking up the rest from reference TRBV25-1 and TRBJ1-5 gives the full variable domain: EADIYQTPRYLVIGTGKKITLECSQTMGHDKMYWYQQDPGMELHLIHYSYGVNSTEKGDLSSESTVSRIRTEHFPLTLESARPSHTSQYLCASSEPGAGQPQHFGDGTRLSIL.

The gene calls are TRBV11-2 and TRBJ1-1, with a possible D match to TRBD1 (6 bases). Trimming shortened V by 10 bases and J by 1 base, and 31 bases separated the two germline ends. From germline, CDR1 is SGHAT and CDR2 FQNNGV. This CDR3 region has 19 residues. The CDR3 region has the DNA TGTGCCATCATCTTTCAACCGGGACATGGGGACTCCAGGAACACTGAAGCTTTCTTT. It encodes CAIIFQPGHGDSRNTEAFF.

The V call is TRBV20-1, the J call TRBJ1-3; D uncertain. Germline V gene lookup returns CDR1 DFQATT and CDR2 SNEGSKA (reference sequence). Trimming left V 3 bases short and J 4 bases short, with 13 bases between. The length of the CDR3 is 14 residues. As DNA, the CDR3 is TGCAGTGCTAGTGAGGGCGTGGGAGGAAACACCATATATTTT. Protein product: CSASEGVGGNTIYF.

This clonotype is hyperexpanded (1% or more). The chain is built from TRBV6-2 or TRBV6-3 and TRBJ1-2; D gene ambiguous. Per germline, CDR1 MNHEY and CDR2 SVGEGT. Trimming pared 1 base from V and 8 bases from J, leaving 11 bases between. This CDR3 has 13 residues. This CDR3 reads CASSYFRTWGYTF. For the CDR3, the DNA is TGTGCCAGCAGTTACTTCCGGACGTGGGGCTACACCTTC.

With respect to this clonotype: One end of the junction does not line up with germline, which may come from a read error. Here the CDR3 reads CASSLIVATNERLFF. DNA for the CDR3: TGCGCCAGCAGCCTAATCGTAGCAACTAATGAAAGACTGTTTTTT. The chain couples TRBV4-1 to TRBJ1-4, with D unclear. Germline V CDR1 and CDR2: MGHRA, YSYEKL. The CDR3 has 15 residues.

This chain uses TRBV11-1 with TRBJ2-5, with TRBD1 matching 8 bases. The CDR3 is 15 amino acids. The V and J ends lost 5 bases and 4 bases, in that order; junction bases with no gene match: 9. Germline assignment: CDR1 SGHAT and CDR2 FQDESV (reference sequence). The DNA for the CDR3 is TGTGCCAGCAGCCCCTGGACAGGGTGGATAGAGACCCAGTACTTC. Protein sequence: CASSPWTGWIETQYF.

This clonotype came up a few times. The V gene is TRBV24-1, the J gene TRBJ2-7; tentatively, D is TRBD2 (5 bases). V dropped 1 base and J dropped 7 bases, with 10 bases sitting between them. The CDR3 contains 13 residues. The germline gives CDR1 KGHDR, CDR2 SFDVKD. In DNA, the CDR3 is TGTGCCACCAGTGATTTCTTCCCGGGGGAGCAGTACTTC. Protein sequence: CATSDFFPGEQYF.

J is TRBJ1-1 and V is TRBV4-1; D is unclear. The CDR3 is made up of 13 amino acids. The V gene lost 0 bases and the J gene lost 7 bases, with 9 bases spanning the gap. CDR1 is MGHRA, CDR2 YSYEKL, per germline. The CDR3 DNA sequence: TGCGCCAGCAGCCAAGAGGCAGAGAGTGAAGCTTTCTTT. It codes for CASSQEAESEAFF.

V usage is TRBV27 and J usage is TRBJ2-7; D not certain. In germline, CDR1 is MNHEY, CDR2 SMNVEV (reference sequence). This CDR3 region has 14 residues. V lost 6 bases, J lost 2 bases, and 14 bases lay in between. CDR3 DNA sequence: TGTGCCAGCAGGGACGATCAGGCCGCCTACGAGCAGTACTTC. This codes for CASRDDQAAYEQYF.

The V and J genes are TRBV12-2 and TRBJ1-6; the table's D call TRBD1 went unverified against the DNA. TRBV12-2 is tagged as a pseudogene. The CDR3 spans 13 residues. This CDR3 reads CESRWVRDSPLHF. The CDR3 nucleotides are TGTGAAAGTCGATGGGTAAGGGACTCGCCCCTCCACTTT.